This T cell receptor beta chain was documented in a study of cytomegalovirus exposure and HLA in healthy donors. Study information: As released early, the data held 80 million to 90 million unique TCRs from HLA-typed donors.

With regard to this clone: Its antigen is undetermined.

Regarding the study as a whole: Most TCR beta V segments were productive about 87% or about 30% of the time in an earlier analysis. Analysis was performed later, and it showed HLA-associated TCR beta chains to be more clonally expanded than equally common others. In a later analysis, parvovirus B19, influenza, CMV and Epstein-Barr virus appeared linked to several top co-occurrence clusters.

PCR amplification relied on 60 Vbeta primers (plus 13 Jbeta primers). Sequencing was performed with immunoSEQ multiplex PCR; in TCRdb, only in-frame clones are kept and a portion is missing. Of under 200,000 clones listed, roughly 65% were seen once; the top ten hold 3.5% to 5%. Looked up from germline, CDR1 is GTSNPN and CDR2 is SVGIG (reference sequence). The CDR3 is 12 residues long. Trimming stripped 5 bases from V and 14 bases from J, with 19 bases between. Sequences were obtained from PBMCs. This clonotype originated in a woman between 18 and 29 years old in good health and CMV-seropositive. The rearrangement links TRBV30 to TRBJ2-1, with D perhaps TRBD1 (5 bases). The CDR3 region is CAWERQFGPKFF. The CDR3 nucleotides are TGTGCCTGGGAGAGACAGTTTGGACCTAAGTTCTTC.